This TCR beta chain was sequenced during a study of cytomegalovirus exposure and HLA in healthy donors. About the study: Within the Caucasian-associated ancestry cluster were roughly 82% of the roughly 400 genotyped donors.

Germline-derived CDR1 and CDR2 are MNHEY and SMNVEV (reference sequence). With 8 bases removed from V and 7 bases from J, the gap between germline ends came to 17 bases. This CDR3 comprises 14 residues. Primers: 60 Vbeta forward and 13 Jbeta reverse. Measured with immunoSEQ multiplex PCR; TCRdb has only the in-frame clones, and not every one. The sample has about 160,000 clones, 65% to 80% seen once. This chain joins TRBV27 and TRBJ1-4; D perhaps matches TRBD1 (6 bases). Sample: PBMCs. The clonotype was recovered from a man aged 35 to 55 in good health and CMV-seronegative. CDR3 protein: CASHPSGAGEKLFF. The CDR3 nucleotides read TGTGCCAGCCATCCCTCAGGGGCGGGTGAAAAACTGTTTTTT.